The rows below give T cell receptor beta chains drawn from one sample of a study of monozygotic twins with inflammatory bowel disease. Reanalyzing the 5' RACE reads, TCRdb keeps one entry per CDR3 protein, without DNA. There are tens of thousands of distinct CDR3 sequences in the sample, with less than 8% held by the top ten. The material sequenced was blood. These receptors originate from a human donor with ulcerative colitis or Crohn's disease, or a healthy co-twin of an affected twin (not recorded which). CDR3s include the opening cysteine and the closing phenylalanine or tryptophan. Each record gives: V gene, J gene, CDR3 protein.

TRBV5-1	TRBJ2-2	CASSLEGNRPGELFF
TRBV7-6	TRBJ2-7	CASSRGGEQYF
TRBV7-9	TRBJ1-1	CASSDEPWGAFF
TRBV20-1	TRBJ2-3	CSARDSGGASDTQYF
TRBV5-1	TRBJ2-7	CASSSPGREQYF
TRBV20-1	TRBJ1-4	CSASFRPLASNEKLFF
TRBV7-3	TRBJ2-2	CASSSQGANTGELFF
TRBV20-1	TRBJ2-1	CSARGGLAGVNNEQFF
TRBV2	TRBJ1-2	CASSEVQGAVTGYTF
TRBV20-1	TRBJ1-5	CSARKGIWDQPQHF
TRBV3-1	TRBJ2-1	CASSQDLHNEQFF
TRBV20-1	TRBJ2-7	CSARHRVSYEQYF
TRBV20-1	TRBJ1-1	CSADGPGGTEAFF
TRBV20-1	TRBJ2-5	CSASSSGGSGETQYF
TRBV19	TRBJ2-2	CASSMYRTANTGELFF
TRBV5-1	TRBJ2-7	CASSLALAGGYEQYF
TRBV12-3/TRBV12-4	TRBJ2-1	CASSLTYEQFF
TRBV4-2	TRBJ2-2	CASSQDHSGANTGELFF
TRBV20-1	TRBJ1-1	CRANGGEVTEAFF
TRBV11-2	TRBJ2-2	CASSFRGTGKRATGELFF
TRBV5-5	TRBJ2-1	CASSLLGGQYNEQFF
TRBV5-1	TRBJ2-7	CASSQSTGVKGEQYF
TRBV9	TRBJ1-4	CASAGGGGNEKLFF
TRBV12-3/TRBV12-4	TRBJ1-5	CASSLGQANQPQHF
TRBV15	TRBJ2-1	CATSKTEEQFF
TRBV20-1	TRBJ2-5	CSARDQDKETQYF
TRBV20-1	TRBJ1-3	CSAGDPQGRINSGNTIYF
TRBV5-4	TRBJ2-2	CASSLASLTGELFF
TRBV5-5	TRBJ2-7	CASSFSELRRGEQYF
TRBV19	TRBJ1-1	CASSIQLNTEAFF
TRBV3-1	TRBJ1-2	CASSQAAGSYGYTF
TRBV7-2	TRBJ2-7	CASSLGQGRFFEQYF
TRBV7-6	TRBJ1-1	CASSSGGTEAFF
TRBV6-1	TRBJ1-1	CASSQTTPRRSTEAFF
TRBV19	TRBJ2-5	CASSRDLVETQYF
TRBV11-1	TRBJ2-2	CASPFWDSHYSNTGELFF
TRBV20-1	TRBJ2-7	CSARDFQGTNSYEQYF
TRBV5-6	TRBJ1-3	CASSLAFLDSFAGNTIYF
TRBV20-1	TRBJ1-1	CSAGYRDLIYTEAFF
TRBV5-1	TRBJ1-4	CASRPPGLNEKLFF
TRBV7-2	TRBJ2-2	CASGLATRTGELFF
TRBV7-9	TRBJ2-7	CASSPDGSYEQYF
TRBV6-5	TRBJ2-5	CASSYSMNGGQETQYF
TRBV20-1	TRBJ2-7	CSASRRGPPYEQYF
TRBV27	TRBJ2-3	CASSLASADTQYF